The rows below give T cell receptor beta chains drawn from one sample of a study of cytomegalovirus exposure and HLA in healthy donors. Sequenced by immunoSEQ multiplex PCR; TCRdb stores in-frame clones only, minus some. The sample yields about 120,000 clones, about 68% seen once. Material for sequencing was PBMCs. All receptors come from a man aged 40-49 years in good health and CMV-seropositive. The CDR3 runs from the conserved cysteine through the conserved F or W. The order of the fields is clone size, D gene, J gene, V gene, CDR3 DNA, CDR3 protein. D genes are given only for firm matches. The size field is filled for only some rows; it gives once, few, many or a size class.

clone size: .
D gene: .
J gene: TRBJ1-4
V gene: TRBV7-6
CDR3 DNA: TGTGCCAGCAGCCCCTACCTCTCAGGGATGGGTAATGAAAAACTGTTTTTT
CDR3 protein: CASSPYLSGMGNEKLFF

clone size: .
D gene: TRBD1
J gene: TRBJ2-4
V gene: TRBV5-4
CDR3 DNA: TGTGCCAGCAGCTTGGGGCTAGGGGGCGCGGACATTCAGTACTTC
CDR3 protein: CASSLGLGGADIQYF

clone size: .
D gene: TRBD1
J gene: TRBJ2-3
V gene: TRBV2
CDR3 DNA: TGTGCCAGCAGGGACAGGGGATTCACAGATACGCAGTATTTT
CDR3 protein: CASRDRGFTDTQYF

clone size: .
D gene: .
J gene: TRBJ2-2
V gene: TRBV19
CDR3 DNA: TGTGCCAGTAGTACGACGGGAGCGAACACCGGGGAGCTGTTTTTT
CDR3 protein: CASSTTGANTGELFF

clone size: .
D gene: TRBD1
J gene: TRBJ2-3
V gene: TRBV18
CDR3 DNA: TGTGCCAGCTCACCACTTGTAGGGCAGGGGGCGAGCACAGATACGCAGTATTTT
CDR3 protein: CASSPLVGQGASTDTQYF

clone size: few
D gene: .
J gene: TRBJ2-7
V gene: TRBV4-2
CDR3 DNA: TGTGCCAGCAGCCCCTCTCGGGGTCCTACCTCCTACGAGCAGTACTTC
CDR3 protein: CASSPSRGPTSYEQYF

clone size: .
D gene: .
J gene: TRBJ1-2
V gene: TRBV30
CDR3 DNA: TGTGCCTGGTCCCCGCGTCATGGCTACACCTTC
CDR3 protein: CAWSPRHGYTF

clone size: few
D gene: TRBD1
J gene: TRBJ1-2
V gene: TRBV6-6
CDR3 DNA: TGTGCCAGCACCTCACCCGGGACAGGGGACTATGGCTACACCTTC
CDR3 protein: CASTSPGTGDYGYTF

clone size: .
D gene: TRBD2
J gene: TRBJ2-1
V gene: TRBV5-4
CDR3 DNA: TGTGCCACCAAACTAGCGGGACGTTCCTACAATGAGCAGTTCTTC
CDR3 protein: CATKLAGRSYNEQFF

clone size: .
D gene: .
J gene: TRBJ1-5
V gene: TRBV6-1
CDR3 DNA: TGTGCCGCACGACAGTTACCTTATAGCAATCAGCCCCAGCATTTT
CDR3 protein: CAARQLPYSNQPQHF

clone size: .
D gene: TRBD2
J gene: TRBJ2-3
V gene: TRBV4-2
CDR3 DNA: TGTGCCAGCAGCTCCCGACTAGCGGGAGGGCCTACAGATACGCAGTATTTT
CDR3 protein: CASSSRLAGGPTDTQYF

clone size: .
D gene: .
J gene: TRBJ1-2
V gene: TRBV7-9
CDR3 DNA: TGTGCCAGCAGCCCTCCGGGGGGAGTATTTGGCTACACCTTC
CDR3 protein: CASSPPGGVFGYTF

clone size: .
D gene: .
J gene: TRBJ2-1
V gene: TRBV5-1
CDR3 DNA: TGCGCCAGCAGCCGAGAACCGAGGGCAATGGAGCAGTTCTTC
CDR3 protein: CASSREPRAMEQFF

clone size: .
D gene: .
J gene: TRBJ1-1
V gene: TRBV19
CDR3 DNA: TGTGCCAGTAGTGCGTTAATACAGGGTACGAATGAAGCTTTCTTT
CDR3 protein: CASSALIQGTNEAFF

clone size: .
D gene: TRBD2
J gene: TRBJ2-1
V gene: TRBV6-5
CDR3 DNA: TGTGCCAGCAGTTCGCTAGCGGTTCTAGGGAGTAATGAGCAGTTCTTC
CDR3 protein: CASSSLAVLGSNEQFF

clone size: few
D gene: .
J gene: TRBJ2-3
V gene: TRBV28
CDR3 DNA: TGTGCCAGCAGCTCCCGGGACACTTACACAGATACGCAGTATTTT
CDR3 protein: CASSSRDTYTDTQYF

clone size: .
D gene: .
J gene: TRBJ2-7
V gene: TRBV7-6
CDR3 DNA: TGTGCCAGCAGCCCCAGGGATGGCTACGAGCAGTACTTC
CDR3 protein: CASSPRDGYEQYF

clone size: .
D gene: .
J gene: TRBJ2-5
V gene: TRBV6-5
CDR3 DNA: TGTGCCAGCAGTTACGGTTCTATACAAGAGACCCAGTACTTC
CDR3 protein: CASSYGSIQETQYF

clone size: once
D gene: .
J gene: TRBJ1-2
V gene: TRBV18
CDR3 DNA: TGTGCCAGCTCACCAACGGCCGGGGATGACTATGGCTACACCTTC
CDR3 protein: CASSPTAGDDYGYTF

clone size: .
D gene: .
J gene: TRBJ1-1
V gene: TRBV9
CDR3 DNA: TGTGCCAGCAGCGTAGTTACAGTCCCTGAAGCTTTCTTT
CDR3 protein: CASSVVTVPEAFF

clone size: .
D gene: .
J gene: TRBJ2-3
V gene: TRBV21-1
CDR3 DNA: TGTGCCAGCAGCTCCACCGGGACTAGCCACACAGATACGCAGTATTTT
CDR3 protein: CASSSTGTSHTDTQYF

clone size: few
D gene: .
J gene: TRBJ2-1
V gene: TRBV7-2
CDR3 DNA: TGTGCCAGCAGCTTCGGACAGCCCAATGAGCAGTTCTTC
CDR3 protein: CASSFGQPNEQFF

clone size: .
D gene: TRBD1
J gene: TRBJ1-2
V gene: TRBV28
CDR3 DNA: TGTGCCAGCAGTGGGGACAGGCTCTATGGCTACACCTTC
CDR3 protein: CASSGDRLYGYTF

clone size: .
D gene: .
J gene: TRBJ2-5
V gene: TRBV5-1
CDR3 DNA: TGCGCCAGCAGCTTAGACCACAGGGACCAAGAGACCCAGTACTTC
CDR3 protein: CASSLDHRDQETQYF

clone size: .
D gene: TRBD1
J gene: TRBJ2-7
V gene: TRBV27
CDR3 DNA: TGTGCCAGCAGTTTATCCGGGACAGGTATTGACGAGCAGTACTTC
CDR3 protein: CASSLSGTGIDEQYF

clone size: .
D gene: TRBD1
J gene: TRBJ1-1
V gene: TRBV7-8
CDR3 DNA: TGTGCCAGCAGCTTGGACAGGGGGCGAACTGAAGCTTTCTTT
CDR3 protein: CASSLDRGRTEAFF